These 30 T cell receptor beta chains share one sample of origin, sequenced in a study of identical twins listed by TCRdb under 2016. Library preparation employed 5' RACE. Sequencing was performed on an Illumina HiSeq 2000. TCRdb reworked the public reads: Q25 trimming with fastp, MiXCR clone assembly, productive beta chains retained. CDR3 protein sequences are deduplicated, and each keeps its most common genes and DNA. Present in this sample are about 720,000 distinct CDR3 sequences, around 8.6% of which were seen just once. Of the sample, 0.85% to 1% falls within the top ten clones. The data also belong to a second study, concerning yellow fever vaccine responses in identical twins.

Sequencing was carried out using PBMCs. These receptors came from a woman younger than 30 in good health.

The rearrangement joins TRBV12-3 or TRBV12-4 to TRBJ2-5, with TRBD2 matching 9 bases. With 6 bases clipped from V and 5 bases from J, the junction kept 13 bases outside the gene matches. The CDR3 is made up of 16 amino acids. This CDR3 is CASRNRGGGALETQYF. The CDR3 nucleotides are TGTGCCAGCAGGAACCGCGGCGGGGGGGCTCTCGAGACCCAGTACTTC.

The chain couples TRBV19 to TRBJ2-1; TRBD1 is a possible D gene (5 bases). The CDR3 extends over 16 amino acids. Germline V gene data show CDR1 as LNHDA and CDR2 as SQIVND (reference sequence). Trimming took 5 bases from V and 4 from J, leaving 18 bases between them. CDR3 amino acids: CASSVGVPSKYNEQFF. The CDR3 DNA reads TGTGCCAGTAGTGTAGGGGTTCCTTCTAAATACAATGAGCAGTTCTTC. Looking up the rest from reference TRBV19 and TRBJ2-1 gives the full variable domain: DGGITQSPKYLFRKEGQNVTLSCEQNLNHDAMYWYRQDPGQGLRLIYYSQIVNDFQKGDIAEGYSVSREKKESFPLTVTSAQKNPTAFYLCASSVGVPSKYNEQFFGPGTRLTVL.

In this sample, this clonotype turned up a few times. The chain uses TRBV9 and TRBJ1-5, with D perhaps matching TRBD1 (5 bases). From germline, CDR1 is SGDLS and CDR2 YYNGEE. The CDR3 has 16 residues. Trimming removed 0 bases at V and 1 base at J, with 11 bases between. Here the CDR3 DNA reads TGTGCCAGCAGCGTAGCCTGGGGCTGGAGCAATCAGCCCCAGCATTTT. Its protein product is CASSVAWGWSNQPQHF.

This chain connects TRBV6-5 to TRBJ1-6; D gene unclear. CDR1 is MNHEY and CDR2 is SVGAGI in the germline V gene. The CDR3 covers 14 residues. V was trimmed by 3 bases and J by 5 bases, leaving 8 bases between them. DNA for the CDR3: TGTGCCAGCAGTTATTACGGGAATAATTCACCCCTCCACTTT. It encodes CASSYYGNNSPLHF.

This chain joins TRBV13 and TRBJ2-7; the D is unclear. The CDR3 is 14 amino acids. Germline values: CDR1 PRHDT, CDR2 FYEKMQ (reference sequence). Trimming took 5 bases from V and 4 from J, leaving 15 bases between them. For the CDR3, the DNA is TGTGCCAGCAGCGCTAAAATCCAGAGTTACGAGCAGTACTTC. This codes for CASSAKIQSYEQYF.

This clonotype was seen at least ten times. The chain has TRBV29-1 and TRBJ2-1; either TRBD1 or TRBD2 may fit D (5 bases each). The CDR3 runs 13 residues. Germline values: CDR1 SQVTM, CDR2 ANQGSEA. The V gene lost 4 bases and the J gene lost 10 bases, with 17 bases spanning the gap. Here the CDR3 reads CSVAVVGGREQFF. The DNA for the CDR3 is TGCAGCGTTGCAGTAGTTGGGGGTCGCGAGCAGTTCTTC.

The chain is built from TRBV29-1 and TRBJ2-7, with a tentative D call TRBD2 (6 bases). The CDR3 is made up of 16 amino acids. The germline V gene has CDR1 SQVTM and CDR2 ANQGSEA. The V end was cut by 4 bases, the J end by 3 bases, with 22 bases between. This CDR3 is CSVVGGHSGPYYEQYF. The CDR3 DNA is TGCAGCGTTGTGGGGGGTCATAGCGGTCCTTACTACGAGCAGTACTTC.

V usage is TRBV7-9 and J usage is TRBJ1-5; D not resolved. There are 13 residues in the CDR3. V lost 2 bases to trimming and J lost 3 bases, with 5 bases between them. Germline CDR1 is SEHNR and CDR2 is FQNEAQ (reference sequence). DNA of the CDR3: TGTGCCAGCAGCTTAACACCCAATCAGCCCCAGCATTTT. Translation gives CASSLTPNQPQHF.

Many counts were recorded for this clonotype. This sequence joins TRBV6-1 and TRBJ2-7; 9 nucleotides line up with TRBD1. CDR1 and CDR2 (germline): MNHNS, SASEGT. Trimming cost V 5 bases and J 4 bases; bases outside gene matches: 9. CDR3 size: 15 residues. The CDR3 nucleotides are TGTGCCAGCAGTCCCGGGACAGGGACGGCTTACGAGCAGTACTTC. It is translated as CASSPGTGTAYEQYF.

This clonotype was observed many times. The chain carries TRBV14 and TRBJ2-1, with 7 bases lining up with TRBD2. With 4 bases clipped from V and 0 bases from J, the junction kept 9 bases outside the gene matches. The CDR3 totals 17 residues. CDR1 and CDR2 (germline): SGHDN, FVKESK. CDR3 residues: CASSRNVGLDSYNEQFF. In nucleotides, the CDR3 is TGTGCCAGCAGCCGAAATGTAGGACTAGACTCCTACAATGAGCAGTTCTTC. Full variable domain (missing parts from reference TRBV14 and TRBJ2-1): EAGVTQFPSHSVIEKGQTVTLRCDPISGHDNLYWYRRVMGKEIKFLLHFVKESKQDESGMPNNRFLAERTGGTYSTLKVQPAELEDSGVYFCASSRNVGLDSYNEQFFGPGTRLTVL.

The CDR3 here is CASSLSTATDTQYF. CDR3 nucleotides: TGTGCCAGCAGTTTATCCACAGCCACAGATACGCAGTATTTT. The chain uses TRBV27 and TRBJ2-3; D ambiguous. Looked up from germline, CDR1 is MNHEY and CDR2 is SMNVEV (reference sequence). The CDR3 totals 14 residues. With 0 bases removed from V and 2 bases from J, the gap between germline ends came to 6 bases.

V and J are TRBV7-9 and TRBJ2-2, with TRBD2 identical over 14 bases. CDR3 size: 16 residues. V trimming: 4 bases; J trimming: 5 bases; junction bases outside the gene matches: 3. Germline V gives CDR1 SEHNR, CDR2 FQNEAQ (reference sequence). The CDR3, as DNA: TGTGCCAGCAGCTACGGACTAGCGGGAGGTACCGGGGAGCTGTTTTTT. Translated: CASSYGLAGGTGELFF.

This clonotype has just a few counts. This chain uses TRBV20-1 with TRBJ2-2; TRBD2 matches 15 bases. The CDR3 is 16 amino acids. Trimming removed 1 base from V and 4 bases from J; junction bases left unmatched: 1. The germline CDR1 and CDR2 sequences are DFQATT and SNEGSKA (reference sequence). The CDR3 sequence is CSARGTSGRGTGELFF. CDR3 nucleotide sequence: TGCAGTGCTAGAGGGACTAGCGGGAGGGGCACCGGGGAGCTGTTTTTT.

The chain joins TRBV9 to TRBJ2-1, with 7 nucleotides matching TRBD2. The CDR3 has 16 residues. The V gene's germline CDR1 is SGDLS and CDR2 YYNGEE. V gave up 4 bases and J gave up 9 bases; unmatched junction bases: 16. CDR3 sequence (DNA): TGTGCCAGCAGCCCCACCTTAGGGAGGGTTGTTGGTGAGCAGTTCTTC. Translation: CASSPTLGRVVGEQFF.

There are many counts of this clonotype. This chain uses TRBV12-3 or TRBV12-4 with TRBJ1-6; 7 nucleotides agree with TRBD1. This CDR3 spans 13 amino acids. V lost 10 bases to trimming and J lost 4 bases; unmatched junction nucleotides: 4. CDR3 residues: CATQGGYNSPLHF. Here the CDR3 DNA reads TGTGCCACTCAGGGGGGATATAATTCACCCCTCCACTTT.

CDR3 protein: CASSQDDRGLPPETQYF. In DNA, the CDR3 is TGCGCCAGCAGCCAAGACGATCGAGGACTACCACCCGAGACCCAGTACTTC. V usage is TRBV4-1 and J usage is TRBJ2-5; the D gene is possibly TRBD2 (6 bases). Germline CDR1 MGHRA, CDR2 YSYEKL. The CDR3 is 17 residues long. V dropped 0 bases and J dropped 5 bases, with 19 bases sitting between them.

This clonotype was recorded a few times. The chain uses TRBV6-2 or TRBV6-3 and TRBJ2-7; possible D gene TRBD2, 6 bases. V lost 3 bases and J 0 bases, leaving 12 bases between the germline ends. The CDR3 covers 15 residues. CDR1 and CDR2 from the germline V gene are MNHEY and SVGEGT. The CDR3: CASSYRLAPSYEQYF. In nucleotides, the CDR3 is TGTGCCAGCAGTTATCGCCTAGCGCCCTCCTACGAGCAGTACTTC.

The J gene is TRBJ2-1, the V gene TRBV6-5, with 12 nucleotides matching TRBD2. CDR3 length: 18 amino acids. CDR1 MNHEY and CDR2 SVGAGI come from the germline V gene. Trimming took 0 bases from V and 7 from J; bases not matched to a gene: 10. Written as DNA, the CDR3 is TGTGCCAGCAGTTACTCGAACAGACTAGCGGGAGTGGGTAATGAGCAGTTCTTC. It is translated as CASSYSNRLAGVGNEQFF.

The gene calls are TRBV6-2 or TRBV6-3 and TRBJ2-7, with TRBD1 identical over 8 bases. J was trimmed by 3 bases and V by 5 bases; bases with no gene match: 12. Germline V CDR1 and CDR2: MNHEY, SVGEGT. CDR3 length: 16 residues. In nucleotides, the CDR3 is TGTGCCAGCAGTCTGGGGGACAGGCCGATAGGCTACGAGCAGTACTTC. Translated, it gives CASSLGDRPIGYEQYF.

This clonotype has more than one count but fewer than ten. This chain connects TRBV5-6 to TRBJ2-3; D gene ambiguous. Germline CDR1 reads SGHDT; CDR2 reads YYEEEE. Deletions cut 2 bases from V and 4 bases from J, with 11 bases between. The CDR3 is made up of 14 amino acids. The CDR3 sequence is CASSFSSRADTQYF. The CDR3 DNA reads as TGTGCCAGCAGCTTTTCTAGTCGGGCAGATACGCAGTATTTT.

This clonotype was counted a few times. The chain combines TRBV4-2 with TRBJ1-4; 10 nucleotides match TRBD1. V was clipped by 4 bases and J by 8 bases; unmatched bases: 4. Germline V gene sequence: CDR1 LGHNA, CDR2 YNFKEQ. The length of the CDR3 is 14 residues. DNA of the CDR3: TGTGCCAGCAGCCTGGGACAGGGGAAGGAAAAACTGTTTTTT. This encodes CASSLGQGKEKLFF.

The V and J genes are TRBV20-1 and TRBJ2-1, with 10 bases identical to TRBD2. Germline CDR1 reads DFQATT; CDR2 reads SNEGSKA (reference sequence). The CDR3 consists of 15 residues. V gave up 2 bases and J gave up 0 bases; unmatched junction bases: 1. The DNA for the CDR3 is TGCAGTGCTAGACTAGCGGGGGTCTCCTACAATGAGCAGTTCTTC. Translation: CSARLAGVSYNEQFF.

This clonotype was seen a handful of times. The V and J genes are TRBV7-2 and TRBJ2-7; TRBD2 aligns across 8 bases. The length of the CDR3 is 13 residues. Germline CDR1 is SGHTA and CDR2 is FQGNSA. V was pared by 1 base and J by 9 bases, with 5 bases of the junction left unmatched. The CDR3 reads CASSLGPLAAQYF. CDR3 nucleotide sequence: TGTGCCAGCAGCTTAGGCCCACTAGCGGCGCAGTACTTC.

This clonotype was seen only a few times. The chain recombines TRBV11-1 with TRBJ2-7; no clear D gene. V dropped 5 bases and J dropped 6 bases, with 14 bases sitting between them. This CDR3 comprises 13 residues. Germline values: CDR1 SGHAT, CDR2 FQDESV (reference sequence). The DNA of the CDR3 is TGTGCCAGCAGCCTAAGGCTGGGGTTCGAGCAGTACTTC. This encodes CASSLRLGFEQYF.

The CDR3 spells CASSSRDRGGSDNEQFF. The CDR3 bases are TGTGCCAGCAGCTCAAGGGACCGGGGGGGAAGTGACAATGAGCAGTTCTTC. The J gene is TRBJ2-1, the V gene TRBV7-9, with 8 bases that match TRBD2. Per germline, CDR1 SEHNR and CDR2 FQNEAQ (reference sequence). V lost 4 bases to trimming and J lost 5 bases; unmatched junction nucleotides: 13. The CDR3 sequence is 17 residues long. The variable domain in full, with the rest retrieved from reference TRBV7-9 and TRBJ2-1, is DTGVSQNPRHKITKRGQNVTFRCDPISEHNRLYWYRQTLGQGPEFLTYFQNEAQLEKSRLLSDRFSAERPKGSFSTLEIQRTEQGDSAMYLCASSSRDRGGSDNEQFFGPGTRLTVL.

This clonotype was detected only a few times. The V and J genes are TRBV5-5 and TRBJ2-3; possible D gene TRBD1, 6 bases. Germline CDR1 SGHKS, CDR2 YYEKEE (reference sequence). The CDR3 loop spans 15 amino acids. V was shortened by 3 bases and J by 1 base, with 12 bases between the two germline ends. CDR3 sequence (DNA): TGTGCCAGCAGCTCCGACAGGAGTGGCACAGATACGCAGTATTTT. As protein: CASSSDRSGTDTQYF.

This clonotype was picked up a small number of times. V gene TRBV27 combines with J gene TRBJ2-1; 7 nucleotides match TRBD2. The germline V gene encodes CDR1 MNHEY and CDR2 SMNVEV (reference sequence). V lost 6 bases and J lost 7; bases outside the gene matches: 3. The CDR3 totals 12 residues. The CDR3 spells CASRAGVNEQFF. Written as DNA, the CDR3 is TGTGCCAGCAGGGCGGGAGTGAATGAGCAGTTCTTC.

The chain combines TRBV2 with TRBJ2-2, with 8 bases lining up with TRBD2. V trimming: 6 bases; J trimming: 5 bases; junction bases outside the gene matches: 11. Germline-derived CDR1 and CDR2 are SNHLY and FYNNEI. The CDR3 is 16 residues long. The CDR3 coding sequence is TGTGCCAGCAGGGGACTAGAAAACTACCGGACCGGGGAGCTGTTTTTT. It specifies CASRGLENYRTGELFF.

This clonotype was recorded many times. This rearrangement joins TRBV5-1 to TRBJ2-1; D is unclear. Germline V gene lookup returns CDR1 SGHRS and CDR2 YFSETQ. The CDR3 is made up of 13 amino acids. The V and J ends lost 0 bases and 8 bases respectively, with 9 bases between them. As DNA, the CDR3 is TGCGCCAGCAGCTTGGCCGCATTCTATGAGCAGTTCTTC. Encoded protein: CASSLAAFYEQFF.

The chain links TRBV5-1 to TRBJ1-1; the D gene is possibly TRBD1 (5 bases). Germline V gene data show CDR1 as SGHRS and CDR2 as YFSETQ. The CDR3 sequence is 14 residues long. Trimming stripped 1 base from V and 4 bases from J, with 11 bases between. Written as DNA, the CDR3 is TGCGCCAGCAGCTTGTGGGGGTCGGGCACTGAAGCTTTCTTT. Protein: CASSLWGSGTEAFF. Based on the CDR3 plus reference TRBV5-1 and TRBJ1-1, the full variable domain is KAGVTQTPRYLIKTRGQQVTLSCSPISGHRSVSWYQQTPGQGLQFLFEYFSETQRNKGNFPGRFSGRQFSNSRSEMNVSTLELGDSALYLCASSLWGSGTEAFFGQGTRLTVV.